The 18 T cell receptor beta chains reported below all come from one sample, sequenced in a study of shared clonotypes between healthy human individuals. Here immunoSEQ multiplex PCR was the method, and the copy in TCRdb shows in-frame clones only, minus some. The sample has 2 million to 2.5 million clones, just over 90% seen once; the top ten hold around 0.4%. Material: naive CD4+ T cells from PBMCs. The subset: CD45RA+ positively selected. The receptors were sampled from a man aged 18 to 29 in good health. Some clones in this sample may be carry-over from other donors' samples.

The count of this clone is one. V and J are TRBV19 and TRBJ2-4; maybe TRBD1 (6 bases). V lost 4 bases, J lost 4 bases, and 14 bases lay in between. The CDR3 has 15 residues. CDR1 is LNHDA, CDR2 SQIVND, per germline (reference sequence). The CDR3 reads CASSTSGARKNIQYF. The CDR3 DNA sequence: TGTGCCAGTAGTACCTCAGGGGCCCGGAAAAACATTCAGTACTTC.

The chain couples TRBV28 to TRBJ2-7; TRBD1 aligns across 8 bases. J lost 3 bases, V lost 5 bases, and 6 bases had no gene match. Per germline, CDR1 MDHEN and CDR2 SYDVKM. The CDR3 totals 14 residues. This CDR3 reads CASSRQGIFYEQYF. The CDR3 DNA is TGTGCCAGCAGTAGACAGGGGATCTTCTACGAGCAGTACTTC.

This clone is a singleton in its sample. The chain employs TRBV7-2 and TRBJ2-1; tentative D call: TRBD2 (5 bases). Germline CDR1 SGHTA, CDR2 FQGNSA. This CDR3 contains 14 residues. Between the trimmed V and J ends, which lost 4 bases and 9 bases, there was a span of 16 bases. The CDR3 coding sequence is TGTGCCAGCAGCTACACGTCGGGAACAACTGAGCAGTTCTTC. Protein: CASSYTSGTTEQFF.

The V and J genes are TRBV14 and TRBJ2-5; perhaps TRBD2 as D (5 bases). Trimming left V 4 bases short and J 2 bases short, with 11 bases between. Germline lookup yields CDR1 SGHDN and CDR2 FVKESK. The CDR3 consists of 14 residues. CDR3 residues: CASSRLAVQETQYF. The CDR3 nucleotides are TGTGCCAGCAGCCGGCTAGCAGTACAAGAGACCCAGTACTTC.

The genes are TRBV5-1 and TRBJ2-7, with D possibly being TRBD2 (6 bases). This CDR3 contains 14 residues. Trimming cost V 0 bases and J 4 bases, with 11 bases left between them. Germline V gene sequence: CDR1 SGHRS, CDR2 YFSETQ. The CDR3 loop is CASSLEWRVYEQYF. CDR3 bases: TGCGCCAGCAGCTTGGAGTGGAGGGTTTACGAGCAGTACTTC.

The chain recombines TRBV27 with TRBJ1-1; D uncertain. Germline values: CDR1 MNHEY, CDR2 SMNVEV (reference sequence). The CDR3 is 14 residues long. Trimming pared 3 bases from V and 5 bases from J, leaving 13 bases between. The CDR3 DNA reads TGTGCCAGCAGTTTGGTAGGGTTGAGAACTGAAGCTTTCTTT. It encodes CASSLVGLRTEAFF.

J is TRBJ2-1 and V is TRBV5-6; D not resolved. The CDR3 has 13 residues. Trimming shortened V by 1 base and J by 6 bases, and 8 bases separated the two germline ends. From germline, CDR1 is SGHDT and CDR2 YYEEEE. The CDR3 coding sequence is TGTGCCAGCAGCTTGTTCGGACCCAATGAGCAGTTCTTC. It yields the protein CASSLFGPNEQFF. Using reference TRBV5-6 and TRBJ2-1 for the parts outside the CDR3, the full variable domain is DAGVTQSPTHLIKTRGQQVTLRCSPKSGHDTVSWYQQALGQGPQFIFQYYEEEERQRGNFPDRFSGHQFPNYSSELNVNALLLGDSALYLCASSLFGPNEQFFGPGTRLTVL.

The V and J genes are TRBV7-9 and TRBJ1-5, with 7 bases aligning to TRBD1. Trimming removed 5 bases from V and 6 bases from J; junction bases left unmatched: 4. The CDR3 has 13 residues. Germline CDR1 reads SEHNR; CDR2 reads FQNEAQ (reference sequence). The CDR3: CASSAQGFQPQHF. The DNA of the CDR3 is TGTGCCAGCAGCGCACAGGGGTTTCAGCCCCAGCATTTT.

This clone has a single count. This chain joins TRBV19 and TRBJ2-7; D is perhaps TRBD1 (6 bases). CDR3 length: 13 residues. Trimming took 10 bases from V and 3 from J, leaving 16 bases between them. Germline V gene data show CDR1 as LNHDA and CDR2 as SQIVND (reference sequence). The CDR3 coding sequence is TGTGCCACCGGGGTTTCCAGGGGCTACGAGCAGTACTTC. Amino acid sequence: CATGVSRGYEQYF.

V and J are TRBV15 and TRBJ1-2, with 9 bases identical to TRBD1. Trimming took 1 base from V and 5 from J; bases not matched to a gene: 8. Looked up from germline, CDR1 is LNHNV and CDR2 is YYDKDF (reference sequence). The length of the CDR3 is 16 residues. The DNA for the CDR3 is TGTGCCACCAGCAGAGCCCCGGGACAGGGAGTATATGGCTACACCTTC. Its protein is CATSRAPGQGVYGYTF.

This clone was observed once. V and J are TRBV7-9 and TRBJ1-4, with D tentatively TRBD1 (6 bases). The V end was cut by 4 bases, the J end by 8 bases, with 14 bases between. The germline CDR1 and CDR2 sequences are SEHNR and FQNEAQ (reference sequence). The CDR3 is 14 residues long. The CDR3 DNA follows: TGTGCCAGCAGCTGGGGACAACGGCCGGAAAAACTGTTTTTT. Protein sequence: CASSWGQRPEKLFF.

The chain carries TRBV2 and TRBJ2-2, with 10 nucleotides matching TRBD2. This CDR3 has 15 residues. The V gene's germline CDR1 is SNHLY and CDR2 FYNNEI. With V trimmed by 7 bases and J by 0 bases, 2 bases remained unmatched. CDR3 sequence reads: CASKLAGSNTGELFF. CDR3 nucleotides: TGTGCCAGCAAACTAGCGGGGTCGAACACCGGGGAGCTGTTTTTT.

Details on this clone: At the DNA level, this CDR3 is encoded by other sequences in the same sample as well. This chain connects TRBV6-5 to TRBJ1-2, with D possibly TRBD1 on 5 matching bases. Germline-derived CDR1 and CDR2 are MNHEY and SVGAGI. The CDR3 is made up of 14 amino acids. V was trimmed by 0 bases and J by 5 bases, leaving 10 bases between them. DNA of the CDR3: TGTGCCAGCAGTTACTCCCGGGGGTCGTATGGCTACACCTTC. Translated, it gives CASSYSRGSYGYTF.

In this sample, this clone turned up once. J is TRBJ1-2 and V is TRBV2; a weak D match, TRBD1 (6 bases). The CDR3 is 16 residues long. From germline, CDR1 is SNHLY and CDR2 FYNNEI. Trimming took off 7 bases at V and 0 bases at J, with 18 bases between the two ends. The CDR3 DNA reads as TGTGCCAGCAAAGTTTCGGGGGCTTTAGCTAACTATGGCTACACCTTC. Protein product: CASKVSGALANYGYTF.

The chain uses TRBV28 and TRBJ2-3; a weak D match, TRBD1 (6 bases). V shed 1 base and J shed 6 bases, with 8 bases lying between them. CDR1 MDHEN and CDR2 SYDVKM come from the germline V gene. The length of the CDR3 is 13 residues. The CDR3 nucleotides read TGTGCCAGCAGTTTATACAGGGAGGATACGCAGTATTTT. The encoded protein is CASSLYREDTQYF.

This rearrangement joins TRBV15 to TRBJ2-2; D possibly corresponds to TRBD2 (6 bases). This CDR3 is built from 14 residues. The V and J ends lost 7 bases and 6 bases respectively, with 15 bases between them. Germline V CDR1 and CDR2: LNHNV, YYDKDF (reference sequence). CDR3 DNA: TGTGCCACCACTTGGAGGGCGCAGGCCGGGGAGCTGTTTTTT. This encodes CATTWRAQAGELFF.

The chain uses TRBV6-1 and TRBJ1-5; D unclear. The ends were cut back, 7 bases at V and 0 bases at J, with 10 bases in the middle. The CDR3 loop spans 14 amino acids. Germline V gene lookup returns CDR1 MNHNS and CDR2 SASEGT. The CDR3 region is CASTGGYSNQPQHF. DNA for the CDR3: TGTGCCAGCACCGGAGGATATAGCAATCAGCCCCAGCATTTT.

The CDR3 loop reads CATSRDRRTSDGETQYF. The CDR3 DNA reads as TGTGCCACCAGCAGAGATCGTAGGACTAGCGACGGTGAGACCCAGTACTTC. The chain recombines TRBV15 with TRBJ2-5; 9 bases match TRBD2. CDR1 is LNHNV, CDR2 YYDKDF, per germline (reference sequence). The CDR3 contains 17 residues. V dropped 0 bases and J dropped 5; count of bases not matched to a gene: 10.